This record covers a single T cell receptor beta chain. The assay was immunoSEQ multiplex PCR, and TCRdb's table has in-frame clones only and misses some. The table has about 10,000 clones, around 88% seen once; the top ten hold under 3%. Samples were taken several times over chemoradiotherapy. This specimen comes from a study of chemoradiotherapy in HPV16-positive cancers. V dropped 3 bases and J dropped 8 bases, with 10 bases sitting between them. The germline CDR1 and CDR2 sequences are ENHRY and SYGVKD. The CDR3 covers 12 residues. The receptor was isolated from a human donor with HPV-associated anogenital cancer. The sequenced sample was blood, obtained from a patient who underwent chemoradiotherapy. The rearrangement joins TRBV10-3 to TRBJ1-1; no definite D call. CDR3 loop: CAISDGLGEAFF. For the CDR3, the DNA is TGTGCCATCAGTGACGGGTTAGGGGAAGCTTTCTTT.